This TCR beta chain was observed in a study of control samples from healthy donors and cancer patients. The data were produced by immunoSEQ multiplex PCR, yet TCRdb's version contains in-frame clones alone and is incomplete. The sample shows fewer than 200,000 clones, 70% to 90% of them seen only once. Deletions cut 0 bases from V and 0 bases from J, with 9 bases between. The CDR3 extends over 16 amino acids. CDR1 and CDR2 (germline): MNHEY, SMNVEV (reference sequence). This chain connects TRBV27 to TRBJ1-3; D remains unclear. The sequenced sample was blood. This sequence was found in a woman in her twenties or thirties in good health. The CDR3 region has the DNA TGTGCCAGCAGTTTATCGCCACAGTTCTCTGGAAACACCATATATTTT. This codes for CASSLSPQFSGNTIYF.